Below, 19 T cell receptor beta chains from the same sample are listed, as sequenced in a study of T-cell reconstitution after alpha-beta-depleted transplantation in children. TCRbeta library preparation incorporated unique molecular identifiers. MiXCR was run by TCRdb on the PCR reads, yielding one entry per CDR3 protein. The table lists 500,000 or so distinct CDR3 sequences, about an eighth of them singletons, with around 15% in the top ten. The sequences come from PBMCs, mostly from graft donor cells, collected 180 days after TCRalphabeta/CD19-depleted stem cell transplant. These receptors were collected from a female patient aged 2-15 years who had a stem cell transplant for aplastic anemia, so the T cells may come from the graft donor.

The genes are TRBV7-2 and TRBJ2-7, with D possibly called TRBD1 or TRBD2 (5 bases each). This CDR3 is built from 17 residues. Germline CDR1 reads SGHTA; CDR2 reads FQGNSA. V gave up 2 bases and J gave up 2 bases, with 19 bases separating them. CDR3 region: CASSLRFGTPLTYEQYF. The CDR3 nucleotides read TGTGCCAGCAGCTTAAGGTTTGGGACCCCACTAACCTACGAGCAGTACTTC.

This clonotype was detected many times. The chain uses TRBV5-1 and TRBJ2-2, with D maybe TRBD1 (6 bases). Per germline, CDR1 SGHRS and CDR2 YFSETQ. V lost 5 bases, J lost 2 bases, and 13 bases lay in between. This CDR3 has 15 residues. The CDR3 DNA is TGCGCCAGCAGTTCCGGGACAAACAACACCGGGGAGCTGTTTTTT. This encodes CASSSGTNNTGELFF.

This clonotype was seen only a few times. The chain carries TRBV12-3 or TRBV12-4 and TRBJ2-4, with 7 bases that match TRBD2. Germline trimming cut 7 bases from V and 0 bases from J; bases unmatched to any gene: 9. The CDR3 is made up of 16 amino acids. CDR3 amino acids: CASTSLGGLAKNIQYF. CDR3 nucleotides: TGTGCCAGCACCTCTTTGGGGGGGTTAGCCAAAAACATTCAGTACTTC.

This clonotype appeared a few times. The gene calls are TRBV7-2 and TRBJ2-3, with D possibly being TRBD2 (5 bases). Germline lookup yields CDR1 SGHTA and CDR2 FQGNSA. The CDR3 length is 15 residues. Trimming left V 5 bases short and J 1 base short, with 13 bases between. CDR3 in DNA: TGTGCCAGCAGCCGGAGGATCGAAGGCACAGATACGCAGTATTTT. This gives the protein CASSRRIEGTDTQYF.

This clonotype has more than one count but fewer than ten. CDR3: CSGVSSGYEQYF. CDR3 nucleotides: TGCAGCGGGGTGTCTAGCGGATACGAGCAGTACTTC. The chain uses TRBV29-1 and TRBJ2-7, with 7 bases fitting TRBD2. The length of the CDR3 is 12 residues. CDR1 and CDR2 from the germline V gene are SQVTM and ANQGSEA. The trim removed 7 bases at V and 4 bases at J, leaving 7 bases unmatched.

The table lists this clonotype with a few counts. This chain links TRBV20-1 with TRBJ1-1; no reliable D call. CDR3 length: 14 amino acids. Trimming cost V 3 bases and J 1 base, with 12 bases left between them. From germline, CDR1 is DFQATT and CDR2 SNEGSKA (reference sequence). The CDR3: CSASRGPANTEAFF. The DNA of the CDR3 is TGCAGTGCTAGTCGAGGGCCCGCGAACACTGAAGCTTTCTTT.

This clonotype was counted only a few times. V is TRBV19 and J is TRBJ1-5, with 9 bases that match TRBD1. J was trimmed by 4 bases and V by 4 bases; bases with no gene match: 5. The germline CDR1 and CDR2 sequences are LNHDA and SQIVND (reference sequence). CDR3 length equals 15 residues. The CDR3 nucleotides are TGTGCCAGTAGTACCGGACAGGGGCTAAATCAGCCCCAGCATTTT. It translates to CASSTGQGLNQPQHF.

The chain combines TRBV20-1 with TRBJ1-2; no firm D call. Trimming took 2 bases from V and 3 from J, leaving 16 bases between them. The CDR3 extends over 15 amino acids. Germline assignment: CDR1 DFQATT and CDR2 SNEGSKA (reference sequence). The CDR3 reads CSARSGPRGYYGYTF. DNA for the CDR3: TGCAGTGCTAGATCAGGCCCCCGTGGCTACTATGGCTACACCTTC.

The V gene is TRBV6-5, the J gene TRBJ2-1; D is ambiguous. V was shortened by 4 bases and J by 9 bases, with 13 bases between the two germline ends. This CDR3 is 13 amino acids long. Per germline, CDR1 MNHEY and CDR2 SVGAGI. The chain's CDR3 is CASSSTSFGEQFF. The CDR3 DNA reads TGTGCCAGCAGTTCTACCTCTTTCGGTGAGCAGTTCTTC.

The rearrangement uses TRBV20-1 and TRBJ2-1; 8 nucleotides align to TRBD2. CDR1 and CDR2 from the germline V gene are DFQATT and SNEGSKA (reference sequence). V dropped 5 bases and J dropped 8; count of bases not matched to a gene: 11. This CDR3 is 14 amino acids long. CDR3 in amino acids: CSAALPGLVDEQFF. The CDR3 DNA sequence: TGCAGTGCTGCCCTTCCGGGACTAGTAGATGAGCAGTTCTTC.

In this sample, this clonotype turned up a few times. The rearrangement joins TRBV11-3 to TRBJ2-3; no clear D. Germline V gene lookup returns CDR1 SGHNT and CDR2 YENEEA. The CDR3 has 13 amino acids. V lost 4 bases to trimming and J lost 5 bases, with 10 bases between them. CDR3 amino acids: CASSSTEVDTQYF. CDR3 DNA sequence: TGTGCCAGCAGCTCAACCGAGGTAGATACGCAGTATTTT.

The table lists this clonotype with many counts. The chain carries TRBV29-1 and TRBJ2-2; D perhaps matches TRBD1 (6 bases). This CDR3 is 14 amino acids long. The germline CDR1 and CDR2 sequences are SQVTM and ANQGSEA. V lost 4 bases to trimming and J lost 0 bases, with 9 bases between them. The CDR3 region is CSVGDTPNTGELFF. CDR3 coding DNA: TGCAGCGTTGGGGACACCCCGAACACCGGGGAGCTGTTTTTT.

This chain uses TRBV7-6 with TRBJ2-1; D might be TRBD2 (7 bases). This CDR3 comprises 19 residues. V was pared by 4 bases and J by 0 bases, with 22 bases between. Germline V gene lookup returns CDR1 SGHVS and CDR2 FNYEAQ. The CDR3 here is CASSSLEGGRGGSYNEQFF. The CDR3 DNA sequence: TGTGCCAGCAGCTCCCTGGAAGGCGGGAGAGGGGGCTCCTACAATGAGCAGTTCTTC.

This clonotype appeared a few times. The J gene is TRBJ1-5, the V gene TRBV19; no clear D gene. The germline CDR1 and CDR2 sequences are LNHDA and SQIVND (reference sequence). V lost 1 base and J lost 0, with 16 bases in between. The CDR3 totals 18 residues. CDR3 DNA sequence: TGTGCCAGTAGTATAGTCTGGAACACTGGGTATAGCAATCAGCCCCAGCATTTT. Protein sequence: CASSIVWNTGYSNQPQHF.

CDR3: CASSLVGGGAPMTQYF. In DNA form, the CDR3 reads TGTGCCAGCAGCTTAGTAGGAGGGGGGGCACCCATGACCCAGTACTTC. V and J are TRBV7-2 and TRBJ2-5; TRBD2 is a possible D gene (7 bases). The CDR3 runs 16 residues. The V end lost 1 base, the J end lost 7 bases, and 19 bases lay between the germline ends. Germline V gene data show CDR1 as SGHTA and CDR2 as FQGNSA.

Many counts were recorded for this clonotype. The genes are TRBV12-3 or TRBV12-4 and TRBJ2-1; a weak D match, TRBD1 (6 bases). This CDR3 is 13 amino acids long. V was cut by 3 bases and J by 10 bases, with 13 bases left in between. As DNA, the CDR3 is TGTGCCAGCAGTTTCTACAGGGTGGGCGAGCAGTTCTTC. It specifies CASSFYRVGEQFF.

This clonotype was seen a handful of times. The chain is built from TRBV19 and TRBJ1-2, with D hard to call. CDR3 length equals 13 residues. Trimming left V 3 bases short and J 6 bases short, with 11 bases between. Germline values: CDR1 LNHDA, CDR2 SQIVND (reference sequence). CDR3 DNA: TGTGCCAGTAGTATGTGGGGTGTACATGGCTACACCTTC. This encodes CASSMWGVHGYTF.

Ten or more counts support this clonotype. CDR3: CASSSGREETQYF. The DNA of the CDR3 is TGTGCCAGCAGTAGCGGGAGGGAAGAGACCCAGTACTTC. The genes are TRBV5-4 and TRBJ2-5, with 11 nucleotides matching TRBD2. The CDR3 runs to 13 residues. Germline CDR1 is SGHNT and CDR2 is YYREEE (reference sequence). V lost 5 bases and J lost 3; bases outside the gene matches: 0.

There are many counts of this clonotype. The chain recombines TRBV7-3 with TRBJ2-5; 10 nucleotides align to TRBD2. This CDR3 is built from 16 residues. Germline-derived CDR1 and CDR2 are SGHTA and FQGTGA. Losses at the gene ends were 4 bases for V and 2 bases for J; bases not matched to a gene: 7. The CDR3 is CASSSGGAGGQETQYF. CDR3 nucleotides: TGTGCCAGCAGCTCGGGCGGAGCGGGGGGGCAAGAGACCCAGTACTTC.